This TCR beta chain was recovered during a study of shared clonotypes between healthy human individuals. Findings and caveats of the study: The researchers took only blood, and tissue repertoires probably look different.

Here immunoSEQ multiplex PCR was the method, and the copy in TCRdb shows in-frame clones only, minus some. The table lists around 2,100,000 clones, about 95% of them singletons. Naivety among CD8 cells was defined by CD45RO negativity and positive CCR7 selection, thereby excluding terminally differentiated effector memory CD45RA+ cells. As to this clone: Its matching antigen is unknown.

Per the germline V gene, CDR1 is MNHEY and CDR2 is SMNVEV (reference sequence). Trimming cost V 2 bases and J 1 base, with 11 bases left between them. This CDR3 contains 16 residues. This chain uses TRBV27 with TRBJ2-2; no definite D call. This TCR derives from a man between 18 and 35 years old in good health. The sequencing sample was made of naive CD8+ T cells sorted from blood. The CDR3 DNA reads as TGTGCCAGCAGTTTAATCTCGGCAGGGAACACCGGGGAGCTGTTTTTT. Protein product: CASSLISAGNTGELFF.